This TCR beta chain stems from a study of prognosis after radiotherapy for stage I lung cancer. Study overall: The study deemed all of its non-small cell lung cancer patients medically inoperable. With approximately 13 men and 5 or 6 women, the cohort's median age was approximately 74 years, range about 53–85. It was SBRT that served as radiotherapy, in 3 to 5 fractions with a biologically effective dose of at least 100 Gy.

V shed 4 bases and J shed 5 bases, with 9 bases lying between them. The CDR3 loop spans 13 amino acids. Germline V gene lookup returns CDR1 KGHSH and CDR2 LQKENI. This clonotype was counted many times. Its antigen is currently unknown. Two-round multiplex PCR on genomic DNA was the method by which TCR beta CDR3 was amplified. Initially, in first-round PCR, primers specific to each TRBV and TRBJ gene were used. TCRdb re-analysed the multiplex PCR reads in MiXCR, keeping a single row per CDR3 protein. Of some 30,000 distinct CDR3 sequences detected, 40% to 50% appear once; the ten largest clones hold more than 15%. Study-wide findings and caveats: Samples before stereotactic body radiation therapy had more unique TCR clones (median roughly 9,300 versus 7,200).

V gene TRBV18 combines with J gene TRBJ2-1; no clear D gene. The receptor was isolated from a donor aged 50 or older with non-small cell lung cancer. The material was PBMCs, obtained before or after stereotactic body radiation therapy (not recorded which). CDR3 in amino acids: CASSLGIHNEQFF. CDR3 in DNA: TGTGCCAGCTCACTTGGGATTCACAATGAGCAGTTCTTC.